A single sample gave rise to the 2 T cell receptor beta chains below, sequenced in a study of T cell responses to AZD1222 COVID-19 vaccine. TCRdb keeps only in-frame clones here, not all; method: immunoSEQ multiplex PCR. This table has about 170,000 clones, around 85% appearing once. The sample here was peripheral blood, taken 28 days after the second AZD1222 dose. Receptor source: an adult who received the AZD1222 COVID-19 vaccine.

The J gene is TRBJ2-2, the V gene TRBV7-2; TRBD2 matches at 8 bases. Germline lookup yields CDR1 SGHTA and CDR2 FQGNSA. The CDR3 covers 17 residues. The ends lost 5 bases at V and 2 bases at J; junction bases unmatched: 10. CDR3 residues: CASSPQIAGINTGELFF. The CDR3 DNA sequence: TGTGCCAGCAGCCCCCAAATAGCGGGGATTAACACCGGGGAGCTGTTTTTT. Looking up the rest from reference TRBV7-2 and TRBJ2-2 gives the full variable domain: GAGVSQSPSNKVTEKGKDVELRCDPISGHTALYWYRQSLGQGLEFLIYFQGNSAPDKSGLPSDRFSAERTGGSVSTLTIQRTQQEDSAVYLCASSPQIAGINTGELFFGEGSRLTVL.

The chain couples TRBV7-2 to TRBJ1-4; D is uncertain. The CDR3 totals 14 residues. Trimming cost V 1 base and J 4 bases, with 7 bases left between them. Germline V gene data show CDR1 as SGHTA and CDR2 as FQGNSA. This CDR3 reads CASSLGTVNEKLFF. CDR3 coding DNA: TGTGCCAGCAGCTTAGGTACAGTTAATGAAAAACTGTTTTTT. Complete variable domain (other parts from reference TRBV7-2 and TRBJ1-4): GAGVSQSPSNKVTEKGKDVELRCDPISGHTALYWYRQSLGQGLEFLIYFQGNSAPDKSGLPSDRFSAERTGGSVSTLTIQRTQQEDSAVYLCASSLGTVNEKLFFGSGTQLSVL.